The TCR beta chain described here comes from a study of CD8+ T cells in alopecia areata. Study-wide findings and caveats: Having one nonresponder leaves uncertain how baseline CD8+ expansion relates to response. It was lesional scalp, especially alopecia totalis/universalis, that showed higher clonality than normal scalp.

Points on this clone: No antigen is known for it.

cDNA serving as the sequencing template came from extracted, reverse transcribed RNA. Generated by immunoSEQ multiplex PCR, the TCRdb table keeps only in-frame clones and is missing some. The sample lists about 190,000 clones; around 60% were seen once. Noted treatment: oral pan-JAK inhibitor, 5-10 mg twice daily. CD4+ and CD8+ T cells were sorted from PBMCs. From germline, CDR1 is SGHRS and CDR2 YFSETQ. Trimming pared 0 bases from V and 4 bases from J, leaving 10 bases between. This CDR3 is built from 14 residues. The sequencing used CD4+ T cells sorted from blood, collected at week 4, from a patient treated with tofacitinib. The chain has TRBV5-1 and TRBJ1-1, with D uncertain. The receptor comes from a human donor with alopecia areata. DNA for the CDR3: TGCGCCAGCAGCTTGGGGACGGCGGGCACTGAAGCTTTCTTT. Its protein product is CASSLGTAGTEAFF.